The 17 T cell receptor beta chains below were found in one sample sequenced in a study of blood T cell repertoires in COVID-19. The repertoire was sequenced with immunoSEQ multiplex PCR; TCRdb's copy has only in-frame clones and lacks some. The sample comprises under 400,000 clones, around 88% of which are singletons, and 1.5% to 2% rests with the top ten. Specimen: peripheral blood. The receptors stem from a woman aged 25 to 45 with COVID-19, enrolled during active disease.

This clone occurred many times. The chain recombines TRBV7-9 with TRBJ2-4; 8 nucleotides agree with TRBD1. This CDR3 is built from 16 residues. Germline CDR1 is SEHNR and CDR2 is FQNEAQ (reference sequence). With V trimmed by 4 bases and J by 2 bases, 7 bases remained unmatched. CDR3 amino acids: CASSSAGQGTKNIQYF. Here the CDR3 DNA reads TGTGCCAGCAGCTCTGCTGGACAGGGAACCAAAAACATTCAGTACTTC.

The CDR3 nucleotides read TGTGCCAGTAGTATCGTATTAGGGGACACCGGGGAGCTGTTTTTT. Protein product: CASSIVLGDTGELFF. The chain recombines TRBV19 with TRBJ2-2; TRBD1 might be the D (5 bases). Germline-derived CDR1 and CDR2 are LNHDA and SQIVND (reference sequence). The CDR3 runs 15 residues. Trimming pared 3 bases from V and 3 bases from J, leaving 11 bases between.

The rearrangement uses TRBV5-1 and TRBJ2-7; D perhaps matches TRBD2 (6 bases). The V end lost 4 bases, the J end lost 3 bases, and 17 bases lay between the germline ends. The CDR3 runs 15 residues. Germline V CDR1 and CDR2: SGHRS, YFSETQ. The CDR3 DNA follows: TGCGCCAGCAGCCCGGGGCCGTCGGACTACTACGAGCAGTACTTC. Amino acids: CASSPGPSDYYEQYF.

This clone was found a few times. The J gene is TRBJ1-2, the V gene TRBV28, with TRBD1 identical over 8 bases. CDR3 length: 13 residues. The trim removed 6 bases at V and 8 bases at J, leaving 8 bases unmatched. Germline loops: CDR1 MDHEN, CDR2 SYDVKM. The CDR3 loop reads CASRVTGAEGYTF. CDR3 nucleotides: TGTGCCAGCAGGGTGACAGGGGCGGAGGGCTACACCTTC.

Remarks on this clone: Other DNA sequences in the same sample also yield this CDR3. V is TRBV28 and J is TRBJ2-5; 11 bases are a match to TRBD2. V lost 2 bases, J lost 1 base, and 0 bases stayed unmatched. This CDR3 is built from 15 residues. The germline CDR1 and CDR2 sequences are MDHEN and SYDVKM. The CDR3 DNA reads TGTGCCAGCAGTTTAACTAGCGGGGGCCAAGAGACCCAGTACTTC. Translated: CASSLTSGGQETQYF.

The chain is built from TRBV4-1 and TRBJ1-1; possible D gene TRBD1, 5 bases. The CDR3 has 13 amino acids. Trimming cost V 1 base and J 7 bases, with 10 bases left between them. Per germline, CDR1 MGHRA and CDR2 YSYEKL. Here the CDR3 DNA reads TGCGCCAGCAGCCAAGTCCAGGGATTTGAAGCTTTCTTT. Amino acid sequence: CASSQVQGFEAFF.

The chain employs TRBV5-1 and TRBJ2-5, with D perhaps matching TRBD2 (6 bases). Germline V lookup: CDR1 SGHRS, CDR2 YFSETQ. The V end lost 3 bases, the J end lost 4 bases, and 16 bases lay between the germline ends. The CDR3 is made up of 15 amino acids. The CDR3 DNA reads TGCGCCAGCAGCTACAGTCCCGGGGGAGGAGAGACCCAGTACTTC. It yields the protein CASSYSPGGGETQYF.

The V call is TRBV11-2, the J call TRBJ1-4; D may be TRBD1 (5 bases). Per the germline V gene, CDR1 is SGHAT and CDR2 is FQNNGV. The CDR3 is 17 amino acids. Trimming took 2 bases from V and 0 from J, leaving 13 bases between them. The CDR3 spells CASSLTPYRSTNEKLFF. As DNA, the CDR3 is TGTGCCAGCAGCTTAACGCCGTACAGGTCAACTAATGAAAAACTGTTTTTT.

The V call is TRBV15, the J call TRBJ1-1; a weak D match, TRBD1 (5 bases). From germline, CDR1 is LNHNV and CDR2 YYDKDF (reference sequence). V lost 0 bases, J lost 4 bases, and 9 bases lay in between. The CDR3 is 14 residues long. The CDR3 here is CATSRDGGGTEAFF. CDR3 in DNA: TGTGCCACCAGCAGAGATGGGGGGGGCACTGAAGCTTTCTTT.

The V gene is TRBV7-9, the J gene TRBJ2-5, with 9 bases matching TRBD1. The length of the CDR3 is 17 residues. V was clipped by 5 bases and J by 3 bases; unmatched bases: 13. CDR1 SEHNR and CDR2 FQNEAQ come from the germline V gene (reference sequence). The CDR3 here is CASSLLGQGGPKETQYF. DNA for the CDR3: TGTGCCAGCAGCCTCCTGGGACAGGGTGGCCCTAAAGAGACCCAGTACTTC.

The chain combines TRBV3-1 (or the pseudogene TRBV3-2) with TRBJ2-5; TRBD2 is a possible D gene (5 bases). V lost 4 bases to trimming and J lost 1 base, with 13 bases between them. Germline CDR1 LGHDT, CDR2 YNNKEL (reference sequence). The CDR3 extends over 15 amino acids. The CDR3 DNA reads as TGTGCCAGCAGCCGGTGGCGGGCCGCCCAAGAGACCCAGTACTTC. Protein sequence: CASSRWRAAQETQYF.

J is TRBJ2-3 and V is TRBV7-3; D call uncertain. The CDR3 loop spans 15 amino acids. Per the germline V gene, CDR1 is SGHTA and CDR2 is FQGTGA. V gave up 0 bases and J gave up 2 bases, with 9 bases separating them. In DNA form, the CDR3 reads TGTGCCAGCAGCTTAACCGGTGTCAACACAGATACGCAGTATTTT. Encoded protein: CASSLTGVNTDTQYF.

The genes are TRBV13 and TRBJ2-1; TRBD2 agrees at 9 bases. Germline assignment: CDR1 PRHDT and CDR2 FYEKMQ (reference sequence). V lost 3 bases and J lost 3; bases outside the gene matches: 6. The CDR3 consists of 16 residues. Written as DNA, the CDR3 is TGTGCCAGCAGCTTCTCTAGCGGGGCTAACTACAATGAGCAGTTCTTC. It encodes CASSFSSGANYNEQFF.

The chain couples TRBV11-2 to TRBJ2-1, with D possibly being TRBD1 (5 bases). V gave up 1 base and J gave up 2 bases, with 12 bases separating them. The germline CDR1 and CDR2 sequences are SGHAT and FQNNGV. The CDR3 runs 16 residues. The CDR3 DNA sequence: TGTGCCAGCAGCTTAGTAGTCTCAGGGCCCTACAATGAGCAGTTCTTC. It translates to CASSLVVSGPYNEQFF.

V usage is TRBV5-4 and J usage is TRBJ2-1; maybe TRBD2 (5 bases). Trimming took 1 base from V and 0 from J, leaving 11 bases between them. The V gene's germline CDR1 is SGHNT and CDR2 YYREEE (reference sequence). The CDR3 runs to 16 residues. The CDR3 bases are TGTGCCAGCAGCTTGAGAGGGTTTTACTCCTACAATGAGCAGTTCTTC. It encodes CASSLRGFYSYNEQFF. Combining the CDR3 with reference TRBV5-4 and TRBJ2-1 gives the whole variable domain ETGVTQSPTHLIKTRGQQVTLRCSSQSGHNTVSWYQQALGQGPQFIFQYYREEENGRGNFPPRFSGLQFPNYSSELNVNALELDDSALYLCASSLRGFYSYNEQFFGPGTRLTVL.

The rearrangement uses TRBV6-5 and TRBJ2-7, with no clear D. Between the trimmed V and J ends, which lost 4 bases and 7 bases, there was a span of 11 bases. This CDR3 comprises 12 residues. CDR1 is MNHEY and CDR2 is SVGAGI in the germline V gene. CDR3 in amino acids: CASSSRLTEQYV. DNA of the CDR3: TGTGCCAGCAGTTCTAGGCTAACGGAGCAGTACGTC.

CDR3: CASSYRAFDEKLFF. DNA for the CDR3: TGTGCCAGCAGCTACAGGGCGTTCGATGAAAAACTGTTTTTT. The chain uses TRBV3-1 (or the pseudogene TRBV3-2) and TRBJ1-4; D may be TRBD1 (6 bases). In germline, CDR1 is LGHDT, CDR2 YNNKEL (reference sequence). The V and J ends lost 5 bases and 6 bases respectively, with 13 bases between them. The CDR3 loop spans 14 amino acids.